This T cell receptor beta chain was recorded in a study of T cell repertoires in cytomegalovirus infection. The table lists this clonotype with many counts. Per germline, CDR1 SGHTA and CDR2 FQGNSA. V dropped 5 bases and J dropped 2; count of bases not matched to a gene: 3. The CDR3 loop spans 15 amino acids. Via MiXCR, TCRdb re-called the reads, giving one row per CDR3 protein. The sample contains under 350,000 distinct CDR3 sequences, over 7.5% of which appear only once. The sample was PBMCs. This clonotype originated in a human donor in good health (CMV status not recorded). Some clones in this sample may be carry-over from other donors' samples. This sequence joins TRBV7-2 and TRBJ2-6, with TRBD1 matching 7 bases. The CDR3 region has the DNA TGTGCCAGCAGCCGTGACAGGGCTGGGGCCAACGTCCTGACTTTC. As protein: CASSRDRAGANVLTF.